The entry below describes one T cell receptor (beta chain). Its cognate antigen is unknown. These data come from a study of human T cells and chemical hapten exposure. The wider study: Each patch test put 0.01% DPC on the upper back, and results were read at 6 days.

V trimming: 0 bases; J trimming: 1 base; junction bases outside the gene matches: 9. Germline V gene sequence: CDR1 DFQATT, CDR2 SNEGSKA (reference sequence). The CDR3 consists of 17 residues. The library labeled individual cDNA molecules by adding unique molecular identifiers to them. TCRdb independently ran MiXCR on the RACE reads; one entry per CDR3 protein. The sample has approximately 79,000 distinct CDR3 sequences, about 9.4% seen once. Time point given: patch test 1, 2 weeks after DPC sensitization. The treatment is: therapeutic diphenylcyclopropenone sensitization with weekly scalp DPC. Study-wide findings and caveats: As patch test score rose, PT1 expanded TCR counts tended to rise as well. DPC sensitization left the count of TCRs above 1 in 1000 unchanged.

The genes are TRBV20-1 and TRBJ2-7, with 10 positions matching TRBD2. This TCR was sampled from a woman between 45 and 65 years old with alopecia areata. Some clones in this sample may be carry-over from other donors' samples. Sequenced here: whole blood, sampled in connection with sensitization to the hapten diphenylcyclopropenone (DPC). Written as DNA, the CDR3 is TGCAGTGCTAGAGATCCCCTTGCACTAGCGGGATCCTACGAGCAGTACTTC. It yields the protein CSARDPLALAGSYEQYF.